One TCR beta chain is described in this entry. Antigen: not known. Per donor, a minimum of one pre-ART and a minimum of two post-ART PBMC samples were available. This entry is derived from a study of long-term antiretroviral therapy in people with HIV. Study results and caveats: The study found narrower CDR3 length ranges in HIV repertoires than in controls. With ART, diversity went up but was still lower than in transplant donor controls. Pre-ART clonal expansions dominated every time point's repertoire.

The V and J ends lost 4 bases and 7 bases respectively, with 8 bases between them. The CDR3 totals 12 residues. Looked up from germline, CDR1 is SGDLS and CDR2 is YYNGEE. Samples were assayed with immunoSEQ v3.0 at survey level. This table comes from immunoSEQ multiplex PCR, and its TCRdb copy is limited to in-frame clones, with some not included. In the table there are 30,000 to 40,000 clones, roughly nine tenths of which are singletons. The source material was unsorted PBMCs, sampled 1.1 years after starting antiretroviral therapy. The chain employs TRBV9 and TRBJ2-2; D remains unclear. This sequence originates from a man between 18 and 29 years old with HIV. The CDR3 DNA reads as TGTGCCAGCAGCCCCCAAGACGGGGAGCTGTTTTTT. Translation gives CASSPQDGELFF.